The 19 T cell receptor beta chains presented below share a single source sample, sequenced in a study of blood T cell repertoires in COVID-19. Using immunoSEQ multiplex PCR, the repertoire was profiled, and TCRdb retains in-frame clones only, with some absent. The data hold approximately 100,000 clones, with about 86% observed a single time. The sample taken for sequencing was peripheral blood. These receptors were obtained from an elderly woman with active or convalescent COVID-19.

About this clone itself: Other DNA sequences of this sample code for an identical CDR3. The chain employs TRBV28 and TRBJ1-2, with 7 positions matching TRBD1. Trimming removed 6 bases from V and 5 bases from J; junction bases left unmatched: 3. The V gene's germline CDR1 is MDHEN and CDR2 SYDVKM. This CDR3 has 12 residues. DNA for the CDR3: TGTGCCAGCAGCCCGACAGGGTATGGCTACACCTTC. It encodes CASSPTGYGYTF.

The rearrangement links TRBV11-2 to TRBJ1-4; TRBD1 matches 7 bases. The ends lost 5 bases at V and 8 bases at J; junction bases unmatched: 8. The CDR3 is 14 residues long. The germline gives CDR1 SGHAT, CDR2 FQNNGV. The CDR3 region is CASSEGARGEKLFF. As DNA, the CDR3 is TGTGCCAGCAGCGAGGGGGCGCGCGGAGAAAAACTGTTTTTT. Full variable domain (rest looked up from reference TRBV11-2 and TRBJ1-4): EAGVAQSPRYKIIEKRQSVAFWCNPISGHATLYWYQQILGQGPKLLIQFQNNGVVDDSQLPKDRFSAERLKGVDSTLKIQPAKLEDSAVYLCASSEGARGEKLFFGSGTQLSVL.

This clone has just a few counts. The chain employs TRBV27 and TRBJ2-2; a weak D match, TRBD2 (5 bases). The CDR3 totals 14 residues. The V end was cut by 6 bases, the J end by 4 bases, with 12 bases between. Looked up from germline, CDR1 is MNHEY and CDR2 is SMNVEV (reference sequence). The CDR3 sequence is CASSRIASTGELFF. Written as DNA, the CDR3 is TGTGCCAGCAGCCGGATAGCGAGCACCGGGGAGCTGTTTTTT.

The CDR3 protein is CASSEARSGGYSSYNEQFF. CDR3 DNA sequence: TGTGCCAGCAGTGAAGCGCGCAGCGGGGGGTACAGCTCCTACAATGAGCAGTTCTTC. This chain uses TRBV6-1 with TRBJ2-1, with 9 bases aligning to TRBD2. This CDR3 comprises 19 residues. Trimming removed 0 bases from V and 0 bases from J; junction bases left unmatched: 9. Germline V gene data show CDR1 as MNHNS and CDR2 as SASEGT.

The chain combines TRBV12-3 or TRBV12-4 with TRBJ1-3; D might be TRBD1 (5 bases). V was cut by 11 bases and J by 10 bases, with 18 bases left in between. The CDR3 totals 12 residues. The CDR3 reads CAGGGLSQTIYF. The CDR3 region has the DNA TGTGCCGGGGGAGGGCTTTCGCAGACCATATATTTT.

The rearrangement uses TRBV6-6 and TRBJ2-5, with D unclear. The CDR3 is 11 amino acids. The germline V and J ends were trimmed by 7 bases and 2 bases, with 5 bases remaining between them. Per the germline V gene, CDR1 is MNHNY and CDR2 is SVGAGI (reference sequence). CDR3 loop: CASTGQETQYF. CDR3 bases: TGTGCCAGCACCGGGCAAGAGACCCAGTACTTC.

In DNA, the CDR3 is TGCGCCAGCAGCCAGGACAATACTAATTCACCCCTCCACTTT. It translates to CASSQDNTNSPLHF. The gene calls are TRBV5-1 and TRBJ1-6, with D perhaps matching TRBD1 (5 bases). Germline V CDR1 and CDR2: SGHRS, YFSETQ. V was pared by 4 bases and J by 6 bases, with 11 bases between. The CDR3 has 14 amino acids. Full variable domain (remainder filled in from reference TRBV5-1 and TRBJ1-6): KAGVTQTPRYLIKTRGQQVTLSCSPISGHRSVSWYQQTPGQGLQFLFEYFSETQRNKGNFPGRFSGRQFSNSRSEMNVSTLELGDSALYLCASSQDNTNSPLHFGNGTRLTVT.

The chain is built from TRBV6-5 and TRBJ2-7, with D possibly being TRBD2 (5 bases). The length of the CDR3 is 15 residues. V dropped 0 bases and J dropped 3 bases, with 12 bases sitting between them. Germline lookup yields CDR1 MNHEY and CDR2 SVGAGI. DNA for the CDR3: TGTGCCAGCAGTTACTCGGAGGAGGCGGGCTACGAGCAGTACTTC. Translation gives CASSYSEEAGYEQYF.

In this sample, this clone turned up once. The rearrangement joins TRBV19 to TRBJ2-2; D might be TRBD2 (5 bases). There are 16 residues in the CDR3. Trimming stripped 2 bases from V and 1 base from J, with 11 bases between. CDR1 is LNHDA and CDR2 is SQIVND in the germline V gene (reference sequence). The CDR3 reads CASSIINGVNTGELFF. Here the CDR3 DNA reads TGTGCCAGTAGTATAATAAACGGGGTGAACACCGGGGAGCTGTTTTTT.

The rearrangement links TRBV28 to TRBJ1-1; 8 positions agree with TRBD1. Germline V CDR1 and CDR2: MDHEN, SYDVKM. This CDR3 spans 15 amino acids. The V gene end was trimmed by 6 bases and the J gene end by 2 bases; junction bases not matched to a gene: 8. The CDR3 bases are TGTGCCAGCAGGCTACCAGGACAGGGTAACACTGAAGCTTTCTTT. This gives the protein CASRLPGQGNTEAFF.

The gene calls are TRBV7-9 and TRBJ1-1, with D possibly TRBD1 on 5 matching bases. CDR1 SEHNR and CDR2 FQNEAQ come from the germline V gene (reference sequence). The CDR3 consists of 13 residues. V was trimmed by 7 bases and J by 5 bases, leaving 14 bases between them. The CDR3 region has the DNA TGTGCCAGCACCAATTCGGGGGAAACTGAAGCTTTCTTT. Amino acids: CASTNSGETEAFF.

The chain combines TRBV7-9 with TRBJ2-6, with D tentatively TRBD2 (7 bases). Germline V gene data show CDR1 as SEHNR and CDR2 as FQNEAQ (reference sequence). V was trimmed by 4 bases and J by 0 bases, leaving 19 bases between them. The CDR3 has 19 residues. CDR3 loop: CASSSALQGGGSGANVLTF. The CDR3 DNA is TGTGCCAGCAGCTCAGCATTACAGGGCGGGGGCTCTGGGGCCAACGTCCTGACTTTC.

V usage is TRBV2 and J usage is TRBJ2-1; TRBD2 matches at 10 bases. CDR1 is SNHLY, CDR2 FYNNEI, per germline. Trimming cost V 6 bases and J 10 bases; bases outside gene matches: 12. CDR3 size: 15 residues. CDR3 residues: CASSPLAGVLKEQFF. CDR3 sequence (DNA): TGTGCCAGCAGCCCGCTAGCGGGGGTCTTAAAGGAGCAGTTCTTC.

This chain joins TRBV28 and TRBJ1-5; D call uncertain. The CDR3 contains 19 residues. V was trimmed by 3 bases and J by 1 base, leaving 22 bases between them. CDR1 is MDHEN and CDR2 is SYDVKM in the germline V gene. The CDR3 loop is CASSFFYGRGGRSNQPQHF. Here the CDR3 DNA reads TGTGCCAGCAGTTTTTTTTATGGTCGGGGTGGCAGGAGCAATCAGCCCCAGCATTTT.

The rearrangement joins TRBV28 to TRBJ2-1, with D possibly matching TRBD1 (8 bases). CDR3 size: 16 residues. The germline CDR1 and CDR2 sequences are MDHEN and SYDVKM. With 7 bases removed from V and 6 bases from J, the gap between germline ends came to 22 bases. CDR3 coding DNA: TGTGCCAGCACGAAACATGGACAGGGAGGGCGCAATGAGCAGTTCTTC. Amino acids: CASTKHGQGGRNEQFF.

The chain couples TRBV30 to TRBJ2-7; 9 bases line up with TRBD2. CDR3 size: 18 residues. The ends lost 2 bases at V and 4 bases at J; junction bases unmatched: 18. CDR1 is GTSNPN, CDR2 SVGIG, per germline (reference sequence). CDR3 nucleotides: TGTGCCTGGAGTCAACTAGCGGGCGAGACAAGGTGGATTTACGAGCAGTACTTC. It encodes CAWSQLAGETRWIYEQYF.

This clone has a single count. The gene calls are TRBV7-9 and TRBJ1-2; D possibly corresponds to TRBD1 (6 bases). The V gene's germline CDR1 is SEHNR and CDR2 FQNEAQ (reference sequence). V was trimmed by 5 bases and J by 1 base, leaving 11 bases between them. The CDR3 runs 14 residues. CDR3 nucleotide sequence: TGTGCCAGCAGCGGCTCAGGGGTTAACTATGGCTACACCTTC. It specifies CASSGSGVNYGYTF.

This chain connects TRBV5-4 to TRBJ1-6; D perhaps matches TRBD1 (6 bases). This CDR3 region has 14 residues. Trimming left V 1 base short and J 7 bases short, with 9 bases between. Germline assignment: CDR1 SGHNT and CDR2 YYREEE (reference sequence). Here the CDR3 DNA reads TGTGCCAGCAGCTTGCAACAGGGAAATTCACCCCTCCACTTT. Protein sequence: CASSLQQGNSPLHF.

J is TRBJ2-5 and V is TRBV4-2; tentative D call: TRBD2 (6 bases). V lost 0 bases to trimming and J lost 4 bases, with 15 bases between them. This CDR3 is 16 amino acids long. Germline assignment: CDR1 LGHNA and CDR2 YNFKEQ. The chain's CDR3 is CASSQDGGRIGETQYF. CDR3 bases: TGTGCCAGCAGCCAAGATGGGGGGAGGATTGGAGAGACCCAGTACTTC.